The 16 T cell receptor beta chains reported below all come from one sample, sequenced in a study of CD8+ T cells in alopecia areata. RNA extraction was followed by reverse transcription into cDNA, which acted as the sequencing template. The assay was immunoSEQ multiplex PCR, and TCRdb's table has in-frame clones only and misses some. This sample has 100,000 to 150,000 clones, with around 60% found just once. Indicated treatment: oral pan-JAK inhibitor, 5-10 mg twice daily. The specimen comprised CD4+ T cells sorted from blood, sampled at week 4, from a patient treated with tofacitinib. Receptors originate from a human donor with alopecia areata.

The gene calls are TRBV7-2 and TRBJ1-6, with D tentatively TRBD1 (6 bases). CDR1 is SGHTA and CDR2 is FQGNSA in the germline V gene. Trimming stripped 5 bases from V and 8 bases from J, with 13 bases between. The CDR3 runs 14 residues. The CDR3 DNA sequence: TGTGCCAGCAGCCAAGGGGACAACTATTCACCCCTCCACTTT. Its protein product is CASSQGDNYSPLHF.

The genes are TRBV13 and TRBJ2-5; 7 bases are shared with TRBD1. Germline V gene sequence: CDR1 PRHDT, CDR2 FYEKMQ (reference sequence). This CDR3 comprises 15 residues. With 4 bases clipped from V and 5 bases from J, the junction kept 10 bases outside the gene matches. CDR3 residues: CASSWTRGTDETQYF. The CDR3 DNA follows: TGTGCCAGCAGCTGGACGAGGGGGACAGACGAGACCCAGTACTTC.

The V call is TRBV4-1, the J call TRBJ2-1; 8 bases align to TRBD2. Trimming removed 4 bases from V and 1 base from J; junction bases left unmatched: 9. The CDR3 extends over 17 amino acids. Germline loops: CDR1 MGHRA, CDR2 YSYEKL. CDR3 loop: CASSPNIAGISYNEQFF. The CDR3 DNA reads TGCGCCAGCAGCCCGAATATAGCGGGGATATCCTACAATGAGCAGTTCTTC.

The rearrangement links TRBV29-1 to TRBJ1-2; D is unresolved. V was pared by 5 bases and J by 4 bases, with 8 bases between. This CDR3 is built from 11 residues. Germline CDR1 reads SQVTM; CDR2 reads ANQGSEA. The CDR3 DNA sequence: TGCAGCGTTTGGGAGGCCTATGGCTACACCTTC. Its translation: CSVWEAYGYTF.

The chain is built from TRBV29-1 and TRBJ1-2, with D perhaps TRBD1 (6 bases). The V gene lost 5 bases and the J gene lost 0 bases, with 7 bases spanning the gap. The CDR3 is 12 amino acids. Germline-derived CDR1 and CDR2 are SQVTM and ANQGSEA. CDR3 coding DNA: TGCAGCGTTCGACAGGCTAACTATGGCTACACCTTC. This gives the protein CSVRQANYGYTF.

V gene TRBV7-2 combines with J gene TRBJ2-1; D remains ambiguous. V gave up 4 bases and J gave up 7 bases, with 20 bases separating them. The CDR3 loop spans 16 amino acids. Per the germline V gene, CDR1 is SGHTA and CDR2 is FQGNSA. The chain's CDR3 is CASSSSYRAITNEQFF. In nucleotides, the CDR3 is TGTGCCAGCAGCTCATCGTACCGGGCTATCACTAATGAGCAGTTCTTC.

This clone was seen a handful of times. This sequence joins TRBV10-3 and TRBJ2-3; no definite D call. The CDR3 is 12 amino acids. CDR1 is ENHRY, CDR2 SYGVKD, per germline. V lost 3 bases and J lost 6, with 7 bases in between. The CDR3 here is CAISEGWDTQYF. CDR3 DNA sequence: TGTGCCATCAGTGAAGGGTGGGATACGCAGTATTTT.

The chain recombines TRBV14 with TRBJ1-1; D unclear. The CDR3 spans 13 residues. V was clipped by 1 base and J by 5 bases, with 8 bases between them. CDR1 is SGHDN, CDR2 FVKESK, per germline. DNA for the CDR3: TGTGCCAGCAGCCAAGGAAGGAGGACTGAAGCTTTCTTT. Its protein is CASSQGRRTEAFF.

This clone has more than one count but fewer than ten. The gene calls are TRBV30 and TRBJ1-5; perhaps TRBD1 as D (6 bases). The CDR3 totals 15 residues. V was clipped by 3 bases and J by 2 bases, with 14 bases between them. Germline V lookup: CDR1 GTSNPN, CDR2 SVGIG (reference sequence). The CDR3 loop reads CAWSTLGGGNQPQHF. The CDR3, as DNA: TGTGCCTGGAGCACTTTAGGGGGGGGCAATCAGCCCCAGCATTTT.

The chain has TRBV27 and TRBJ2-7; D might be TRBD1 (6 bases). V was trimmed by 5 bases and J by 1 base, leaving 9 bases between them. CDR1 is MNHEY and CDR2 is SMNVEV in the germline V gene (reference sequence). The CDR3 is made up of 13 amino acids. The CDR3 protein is CASSATGSYEQYF. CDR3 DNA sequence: TGTGCCAGCAGTGCCACAGGGTCCTACGAGCAGTACTTC.

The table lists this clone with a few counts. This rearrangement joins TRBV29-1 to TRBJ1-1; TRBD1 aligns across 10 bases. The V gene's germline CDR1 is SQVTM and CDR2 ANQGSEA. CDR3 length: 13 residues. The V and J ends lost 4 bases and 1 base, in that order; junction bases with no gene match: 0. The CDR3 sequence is CSVGDRGNTEAFF. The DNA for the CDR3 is TGCAGCGTTGGGGACAGGGGGAACACTGAAGCTTTCTTT.

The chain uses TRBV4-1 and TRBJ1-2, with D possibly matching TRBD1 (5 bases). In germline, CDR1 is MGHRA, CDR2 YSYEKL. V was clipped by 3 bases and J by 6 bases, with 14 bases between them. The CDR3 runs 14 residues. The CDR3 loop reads CASSQILRGDGYTF. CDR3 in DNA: TGCGCCAGCAGCCAGATCTTAAGGGGAGATGGCTACACCTTC.

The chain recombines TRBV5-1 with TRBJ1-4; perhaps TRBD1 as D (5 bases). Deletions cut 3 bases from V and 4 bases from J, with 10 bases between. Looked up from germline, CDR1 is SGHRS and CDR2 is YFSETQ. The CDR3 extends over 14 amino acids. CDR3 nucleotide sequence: TGCGCCAGCAGCTCTCTTGACAGTAATGAAAAACTGTTTTTT. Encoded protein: CASSSLDSNEKLFF.

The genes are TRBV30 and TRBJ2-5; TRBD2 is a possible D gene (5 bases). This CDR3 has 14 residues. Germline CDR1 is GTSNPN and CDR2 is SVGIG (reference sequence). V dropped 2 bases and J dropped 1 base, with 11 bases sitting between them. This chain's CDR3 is CAWSKEGSQETQYF. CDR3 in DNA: TGTGCCTGGAGTAAAGAGGGATCCCAAGAGACCCAGTACTTC.

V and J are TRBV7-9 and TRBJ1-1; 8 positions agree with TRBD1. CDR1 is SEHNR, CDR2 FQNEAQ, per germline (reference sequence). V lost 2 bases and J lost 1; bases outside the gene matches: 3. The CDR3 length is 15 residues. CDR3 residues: CASSLQGAGNTEAFF. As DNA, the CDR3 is TGTGCCAGCAGCTTACAGGGGGCGGGGAACACTGAAGCTTTCTTT.

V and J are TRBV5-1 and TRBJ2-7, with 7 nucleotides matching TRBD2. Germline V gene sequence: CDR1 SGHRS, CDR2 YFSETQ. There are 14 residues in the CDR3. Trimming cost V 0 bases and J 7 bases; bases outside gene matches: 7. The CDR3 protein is CASSLEYVGLEQYF. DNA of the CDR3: TGCGCCAGCAGCTTGGAATACGTGGGACTAGAGCAGTACTTC.